These 28 T cell receptor beta chains were sequenced from one sample in a study of cytomegalovirus exposure and HLA in healthy donors (dated 2017 in TCRdb). The library was made by the immunoSEQ multiplex PCR assay. A mixture of 60 forward primers for TCR Vbeta segments and 13 reverse primers for TCR Jbeta segments was used in the multiplex PCR. TCRdb's version of the immuneACCESS table is confined to in-frame rearrangements and falls short of the full clone set. An unresolved V gene accounts for under half of the shortfall where checked; the remainder is of unknown origin. This sample lists 70,000 to 100,000 clones; 80% were detected once. The ten largest account for approximately 29% of the sample. Specimen: PBMCs. The origin of the receptors is a man in his forties or fifties in good health and CMV-seropositive.

In its sample, this clone was seen a few times. The rearrangement joins TRBV6-5 to TRBJ1-5, with unresolved D. Germline CDR1 reads MNHEY; CDR2 reads SVGAGI. The V gene lost 0 bases and the J gene lost 6 bases, with 12 bases spanning the gap. There are 15 residues in the CDR3. The CDR3 DNA is TGTGCCAGCAGTTACTCTTTGTCTGGAGGTCAGCCCCAGCATTTT. Residues: CASSYSLSGGQPQHF.

The chain has TRBV11-2 and TRBJ2-5, with 8 nucleotides matching TRBD2. CDR1 and CDR2 from the germline V gene are SGHAT and FQNNGV. The CDR3 has 18 residues. The ends lost 4 bases at V and 3 bases at J; junction bases unmatched: 16. CDR3 in amino acids: CASSSYPGAAGGKETQYF. The DNA of the CDR3 is TGTGCCAGCAGCTCTTACCCGGGGGCCGCGGGAGGCAAAGAGACCCAGTACTTC. The full variable domain, completed using reference TRBV11-2 and TRBJ2-5, is EAGVAQSPRYKIIEKRQSVAFWCNPISGHATLYWYQQILGQGPKLLIQFQNNGVVDDSQLPKDRFSAERLKGVDSTLKIQPAKLEDSAVYLCASSSYPGAAGGKETQYFGPGTRLLVL.

This clone was recorded once. This chain joins TRBV28 and TRBJ1-5; D perhaps matches TRBD1 (5 bases). Trimming took off 6 bases at V and 8 bases at J, with 11 bases between the two ends. Germline values: CDR1 MDHEN, CDR2 SYDVKM. The CDR3 consists of 12 residues. This CDR3 reads CASSLQGKPQHF. In nucleotides, the CDR3 is TGTGCCAGCAGCCTGCAGGGAAAGCCCCAGCATTTT.

The rearrangement joins TRBV29-1 to TRBJ2-1; D might be TRBD2 (5 bases). The CDR3 has 11 amino acids. V lost 4 bases and J 8 bases, leaving 9 bases between the germline ends. Looked up from germline, CDR1 is SQVTM and CDR2 is ANQGSEA. CDR3 sequence (DNA): TGCAGCGTTGGGGAGCCGGATGAGCAGTTCTTC. This gives the protein CSVGEPDEQFF.

The V call is TRBV7-9, the J call TRBJ2-1, with 14 bases matching TRBD2. The CDR3 length is 16 residues. Trimming took 4 bases from V and 8 from J; bases not matched to a gene: 7. CDR1 and CDR2 from the germline V gene are SEHNR and FQNEAQ (reference sequence). The CDR3 bases are TGTGCCAGCAGCTCCCCGACTAGCGGGAGGGGTGATGAGCAGTTCTTC. This gives the protein CASSSPTSGRGDEQFF.

This chain connects TRBV6-1 to TRBJ2-1; 12 nucleotides line up with TRBD2. Per germline, CDR1 MNHNS and CDR2 SASEGT. The CDR3 loop spans 14 amino acids. The ends lost 6 bases at V and 13 bases at J; junction bases unmatched: 10. This chain's CDR3 is CASSPSGRAISQFF. CDR3 DNA sequence: TGTGCCAGCAGCCCTAGCGGGAGGGCTATTTCTCAGTTCTTC.

This clone was observed a few times. V usage is TRBV6-4 and J usage is TRBJ1-4; 8 bases line up with TRBD1. The junction had 5 bases not matched to a gene; V was cut back by 5 bases and J by 0 bases. Germline V CDR1 and CDR2: MRHNA, SNTAGT. The CDR3 length is 16 residues. The CDR3 sequence: CASSPGTGTTNEKLFF. CDR3 DNA sequence: TGTGCCAGCAGTCCCGGGACAGGAACAACTAATGAAAAACTGTTTTTT.

The DNA for the CDR3 is TGCGCCAGCAGCCGGGACAGACAAGAGACCCAGTACTTC. Amino acid sequence: CASSRDRQETQYF. The gene calls are TRBV4-3 and TRBJ2-5; 7 nucleotides align to TRBD1. The trim removed 4 bases at V and 2 bases at J, leaving 1 base unmatched. This CDR3 has 13 residues. Germline loops: CDR1 LGHNA, CDR2 YSLEER.

The CDR3 is CASSLAGFPYGYTF. DNA of the CDR3: TGTGCCAGCAGCTTAGCTGGCTTTCCTTATGGCTACACCTTC. The chain has TRBV7-2 and TRBJ1-2; D is unresolved. Trimming took off 0 bases at V and 5 bases at J, with 10 bases between the two ends. CDR1 SGHTA and CDR2 FQGNSA come from the germline V gene. This CDR3 spans 14 amino acids. Full variable domain (missing parts from reference TRBV7-2 and TRBJ1-2): GAGVSQSPSNKVTEKGKDVELRCDPISGHTALYWYRQSLGQGLEFLIYFQGNSAPDKSGLPSDRFSAERTGGSVSTLTIQRTQQEDSAVYLCASSLAGFPYGYTFGSGTRLTVV.

The chain uses TRBV5-1 and TRBJ1-1, with 8 nucleotides matching TRBD1. The J segment lost 1 base and the V segment lost 0 bases, leaving 5 bases of the junction unmatched. This CDR3 region has 16 residues. Per germline, CDR1 SGHRS and CDR2 YFSETQ. The CDR3 is CASSLGRDRGNTEAFF. In DNA, the CDR3 is TGCGCCAGCAGCTTGGGACGCGACAGGGGGAACACTGAAGCTTTCTTT.

The gene calls are TRBV6-1 and TRBJ1-5, with TRBD1 matching over 10 bases. The CDR3 length is 14 residues. The germline CDR1 and CDR2 sequences are MNHNS and SASEGT. V shed 4 bases and J 7 bases; nucleotides not matched to a gene: 4. The CDR3 here is CASSAGTGVQPQHF. CDR3 DNA: TGTGCCAGCAGTGCCGGGACAGGGGTGCAGCCCCAGCATTTT.

This chain uses TRBV6-5 with TRBJ2-1, with 11 bases matching TRBD2. In germline, CDR1 is MNHEY, CDR2 SVGAGI. V shed 3 bases and J 10 bases; nucleotides not matched to a gene: 11. The CDR3 runs 16 residues. The CDR3 region has the DNA TGTGCCAGCAGTTATTTATTAGCGGGAGGGCCGGGGGAGCAGTTCTTC. It yields the protein CASSYLLAGGPGEQFF.

The rearrangement uses TRBV18 and TRBJ2-1; 8 bases are a match to TRBD2. The germline V gene has CDR1 KGHSH and CDR2 LQKENI. The CDR3 runs 16 residues. The ends lost 4 bases at V and 8 bases at J; junction bases unmatched: 13. The CDR3 loop reads CASSLTSLGGGDEQFF. The CDR3 DNA sequence: TGTGCCAGCTCACTGACTAGCCTCGGGGGGGGCGATGAGCAGTTCTTC.

V and J are TRBV11-2 and TRBJ1-1; D is possibly TRBD1 (6 bases). The CDR3 spans 12 residues. Germline values: CDR1 SGHAT, CDR2 FQNNGV. Trimming took 9 bases from V and 7 from J, leaving 15 bases between them. The CDR3: CASTGSIGEAFF. CDR3 DNA sequence: TGTGCCAGTACAGGGTCTATAGGTGAAGCTTTCTTT.

This clone was observed once. The V and J genes are TRBV7-6 and TRBJ2-2, with 8 bases lining up with TRBD2. The CDR3 sequence is 16 residues long. After removal of 5 bases from V and 5 bases from J, the junction contained 10 bases not matched to a gene. In germline, CDR1 is SGHVS, CDR2 FNYEAQ. CDR3 nucleotides: TGTGCCAGCAGCGCCCCGGGAGGGTTGGGGACCGGGGAGCTGTTTTTT. Its protein product is CASSAPGGLGTGELFF.

This chain uses TRBV7-9 with TRBJ2-1, with unresolved D. The CDR3 runs to 15 residues. V dropped 5 bases and J dropped 0 bases, with 11 bases sitting between them. CDR1 is SEHNR and CDR2 is FQNEAQ in the germline V gene (reference sequence). The CDR3 loop is CASSPSESSYNEQFF. CDR3 DNA sequence: TGTGCCAGCAGCCCCTCGGAGAGCTCCTACAATGAGCAGTTCTTC. The complete variable domain, with remaining parts taken from reference TRBV7-9 and TRBJ2-1, reads DTGVSQNPRHKITKRGQNVTFRCDPISEHNRLYWYRQTLGQGPEFLTYFQNEAQLEKSRLLSDRFSAERPKGSFSTLEIQRTEQGDSAMYLCASSPSESSYNEQFFGPGTRLTVL.

V is TRBV9 and J is TRBJ2-3, with TRBD2 identical over 11 bases. Germline V gives CDR1 SGDLS, CDR2 YYNGEE. V was clipped by 2 bases and J by 5 bases; unmatched bases: 4. CDR3 size: 15 residues. CDR3 coding DNA: TGTGCCAGCAGCGTTCTAGCGGGAGGAGTAGATACGCAGTATTTT. Protein product: CASSVLAGGVDTQYF. The complete variable domain, with remaining parts taken from reference TRBV9 and TRBJ2-3, reads DSGVTQTPKHLITATGQRVTLRCSPRSGDLSVYWYQQSLDQGLQFLIQYYNGEERAKGNILERFSAQQFPDLHSELNLSSLELGDSALYFCASSVLAGGVDTQYFGPGTRLTVL.

The chain has TRBV7-9 and TRBJ2-3; weak D call: TRBD1 (5 bases). This CDR3 has 16 amino acids. Trimming stripped 4 bases from V and 2 bases from J, with 16 bases between. Germline V CDR1 and CDR2: SEHNR, FQNEAQ (reference sequence). The CDR3 DNA reads TGTGCCAGCAGCTCCTCCCCACAGGACAACACAGATACGCAGTATTTT. Protein sequence: CASSSSPQDNTDTQYF.

The genes are TRBV15 and TRBJ2-7; 8 bases agree with TRBD2. The CDR3 has 15 amino acids. Losses at the gene ends were 5 bases for V and 0 bases for J; bases not matched to a gene: 6. Germline CDR1 is LNHNV and CDR2 is YYDKDF (reference sequence). CDR3: CATSVRSGTSYEQYF. CDR3 sequence (DNA): TGTGCCACCAGCGTCCGTAGCGGGACCTCCTACGAGCAGTACTTC. Complete variable domain (other parts from reference TRBV15 and TRBJ2-7): DAMVIQNPRYQVTQFGKPVTLSCSQTLNHNVMYWYQQKSSQAPKLLFHYYDKDFNNEADTPDNFQSRRPNTSFCFLDIRSPGLGDTAMYLCATSVRSGTSYEQYFGPGTRLTVT.

This clone was detected a few times. V and J are TRBV19 and TRBJ2-2, with 11 bases aligning to TRBD2. CDR3 length equals 15 residues. The V gene's germline CDR1 is LNHDA and CDR2 SQIVND (reference sequence). V gave up 2 bases and J gave up 6 bases; unmatched junction bases: 2. The CDR3 nucleotides read TGTGCCAGTAGTATAACTAGCGGGAGCCCCGGGGAGCTGTTTTTT. Its protein product is CASSITSGSPGELFF.

This clone was observed once. The chain combines TRBV6-6 with TRBJ2-2, with 12 positions matching TRBD2. Germline values: CDR1 MNHNY, CDR2 SVGAGI (reference sequence). This CDR3 region has 16 residues. The V and J ends lost 3 bases and 6 bases, in that order; junction bases with no gene match: 5. CDR3 protein: CASSYSLAGGAGELFF. CDR3 sequence (DNA): TGTGCCAGCAGTTATTCCCTAGCGGGAGGGGCCGGGGAGCTGTTTTTT.

This clone was seen once. This chain uses TRBV19 with TRBJ2-7; D unclear. The CDR3 sequence is 15 residues long. From germline, CDR1 is LNHDA and CDR2 SQIVND (reference sequence). V was cut by 1 base and J by 0 bases, with 10 bases left in between. CDR3 sequence reads: CASSIAQAPSYEQYF. CDR3 sequence (DNA): TGTGCCAGTAGTATAGCCCAGGCACCCTCCTACGAGCAGTACTTC.

This chain links TRBV7-9 with TRBJ1-2; D perhaps matches TRBD1 (5 bases). The CDR3 sequence is 14 residues long. From germline, CDR1 is SEHNR and CDR2 FQNEAQ (reference sequence). V gave up 3 bases and J gave up 0 bases, with 8 bases separating them. The CDR3 DNA reads TGTGCCAGCAGCTTCGACAGCACTAACTATGGCTACACCTTC. It translates to CASSFDSTNYGYTF.

The rearrangement uses TRBV5-1 and TRBJ1-2; D gene unclear. This CDR3 has 15 amino acids. V was pared by 0 bases and J by 8 bases, with 17 bases between. The germline CDR1 and CDR2 sequences are SGHRS and YFSETQ. The CDR3, as DNA: TGCGCCAGCAGCTTGGAAGGTCCGGGAGCCTGGGGCTACACCTTC. It encodes CASSLEGPGAWGYTF.

A remark on this clone: The junction and the germline gene differ at one end; a read error may be behind it. This chain connects TRBV11-2 to TRBJ2-7; 10 bases are a match to TRBD1. The CDR3 runs to 14 residues. Germline assignment: CDR1 SGHAT and CDR2 FQNNGV. DNA of the CDR3: TGTGCCAGCAGCATAGACAGGGGGCGATACGAGCAGTACTTC. This gives the protein CASSIDRGRYEQYF. The full variable domain, completed using reference TRBV11-2 and TRBJ2-7, is EAGVAQSPRYKIIEKRQSVAFWCNPISGHATLYWYQQILGQGPKLLIQFQNNGVVDDSQLPKDRFSAERLKGVDSTLKIQPAKLEDSAVYLCASSIDRGRYEQYFGPGTRLTVT.

Remarks on this clone: At one end the junction does not follow the germline gene, possibly because of a read error. This rearrangement joins TRBV19 to TRBJ2-6; a possible D gene is TRBD1 (5 bases). Germline assignment: CDR1 LNHDA and CDR2 SQIVND (reference sequence). The CDR3 is 15 amino acids. DNA for the CDR3: TGTGCCAGTAGTATAGGGTACTCTGGGGCCAACGGCCTGACTTTC. Protein product: CASSIGYSGANGLTF.

The CDR3 sequence is CASSTPGTAEFF. CDR3 coding DNA: TGTGCCAGCAGCACACCCGGGACTGCAGAGTTCTTC. The chain is built from TRBV7-2 and TRBJ2-1; D is perhaps TRBD2 (6 bases). Germline V gene sequence: CDR1 SGHTA, CDR2 FQGNSA. This CDR3 has 12 residues. V was clipped by 5 bases and J by 14 bases, with 16 bases between them.

The chain employs TRBV6-1 and TRBJ1-1; the D is unclear. CDR1 and CDR2 (germline): MNHNS, SASEGT. V shed 1 base and J shed 6 bases, with 9 bases lying between them. There are 13 residues in the CDR3. The CDR3 bases are TGTGCCAGCAGTGAAGTCTCTAACGCTGAAGCTTTCTTT. It encodes CASSEVSNAEAFF.